This T cell receptor (beta chain) comes out of a study of siplizumab effects on memory and regulatory T cells. TCRdb's copy holds only in-frame clones and misses some; the assay was immunoSEQ multiplex PCR. Of 94,000 or so clones in the sample, approximately 93% were seen once. Germline assignment: CDR1 LNHDA and CDR2 SQIVND (reference sequence). The CDR3 contains 14 residues. V was clipped by 4 bases and J by 1 base; unmatched bases: 2. The gene calls are TRBV19 and TRBJ2-3; 7 nucleotides match TRBD1. The TCR originated in a human donor in good health. Sequenced sample: CD8+ T cells sorted from blood. The DNA for the CDR3 is TGTGCCAGTAGTACTACAGGGGGCACAGATACGCAGTATTTT. Its translation: CASSTTGGTDTQYF.